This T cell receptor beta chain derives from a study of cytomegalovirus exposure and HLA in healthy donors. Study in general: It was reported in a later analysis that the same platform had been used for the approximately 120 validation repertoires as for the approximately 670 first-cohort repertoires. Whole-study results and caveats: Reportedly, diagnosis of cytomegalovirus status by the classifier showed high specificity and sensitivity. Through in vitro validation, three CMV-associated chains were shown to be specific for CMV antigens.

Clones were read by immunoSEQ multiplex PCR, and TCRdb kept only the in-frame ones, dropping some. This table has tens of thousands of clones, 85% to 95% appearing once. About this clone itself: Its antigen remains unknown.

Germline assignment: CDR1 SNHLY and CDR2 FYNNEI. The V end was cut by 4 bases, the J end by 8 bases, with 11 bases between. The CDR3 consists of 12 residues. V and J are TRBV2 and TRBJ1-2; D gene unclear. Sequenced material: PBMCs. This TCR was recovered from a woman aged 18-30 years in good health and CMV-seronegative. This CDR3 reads CASSASSGGYTF. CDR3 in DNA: TGTGCCAGCAGTGCCAGTTCAGGAGGCTACACCTTC.